The present T cell receptor beta chain was sequenced within a study of blood T cell repertoires in COVID-19. TCRdb's table, derived via immunoSEQ multiplex PCR, lists solely in-frame clones and lacks some. The sample records hundreds of thousands of clones, 88% being singletons. V was trimmed by 7 bases and J by 0 bases, leaving 9 bases between them. This CDR3 comprises 13 residues. Per germline, CDR1 SNHLY and CDR2 FYNNEI. Sequencing was done on a sample of peripheral blood. The sequence was obtained from a woman younger than 45 with COVID-19, enrolled during active disease. V gene TRBV2 combines with J gene TRBJ1-1; D remains unclear. CDR3 amino acids: CASTGEVNTEAFF. In DNA, the CDR3 is TGTGCCAGCACGGGAGAAGTGAACACTGAAGCTTTCTTT.